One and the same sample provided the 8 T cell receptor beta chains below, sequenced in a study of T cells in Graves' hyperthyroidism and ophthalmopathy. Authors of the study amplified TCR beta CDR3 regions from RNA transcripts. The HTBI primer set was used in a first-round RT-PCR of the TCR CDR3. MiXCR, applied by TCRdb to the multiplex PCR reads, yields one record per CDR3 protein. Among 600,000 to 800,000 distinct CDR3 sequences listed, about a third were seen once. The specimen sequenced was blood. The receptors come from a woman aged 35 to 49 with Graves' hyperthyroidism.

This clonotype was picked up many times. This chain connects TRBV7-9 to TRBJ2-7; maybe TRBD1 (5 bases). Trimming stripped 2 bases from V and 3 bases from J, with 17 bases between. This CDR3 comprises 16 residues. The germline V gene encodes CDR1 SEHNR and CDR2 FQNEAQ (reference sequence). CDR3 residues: CASSLQGALQFYEQYF. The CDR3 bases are TGTGCCAGCAGCTTACAAGGGGCTCTACAATTCTACGAGCAGTACTTC.

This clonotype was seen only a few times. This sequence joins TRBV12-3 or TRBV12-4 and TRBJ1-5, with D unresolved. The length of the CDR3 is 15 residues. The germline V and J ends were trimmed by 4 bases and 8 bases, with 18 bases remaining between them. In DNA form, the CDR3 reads TGTGCCAGCAGTTCCAATTCGGGGTCCGGGGAGCCCCAGCATTTT. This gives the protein CASSSNSGSGEPQHF.

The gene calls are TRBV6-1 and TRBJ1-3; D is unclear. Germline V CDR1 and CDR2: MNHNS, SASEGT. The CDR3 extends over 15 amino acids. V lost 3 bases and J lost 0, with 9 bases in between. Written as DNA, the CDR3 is TGTGCCAGCAGTGATAACAGCGCCTCTGGAAACACCATATATTTT. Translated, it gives CASSDNSASGNTIYF.

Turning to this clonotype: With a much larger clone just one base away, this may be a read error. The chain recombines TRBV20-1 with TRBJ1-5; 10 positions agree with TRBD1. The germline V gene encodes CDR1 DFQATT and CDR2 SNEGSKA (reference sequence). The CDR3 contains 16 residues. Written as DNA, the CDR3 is TGCAGTGCTAGGACAGGGGGCCGGTTAAACAATCACCCCCAGCATTTT. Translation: CSARTGGRLNNHPQHF.

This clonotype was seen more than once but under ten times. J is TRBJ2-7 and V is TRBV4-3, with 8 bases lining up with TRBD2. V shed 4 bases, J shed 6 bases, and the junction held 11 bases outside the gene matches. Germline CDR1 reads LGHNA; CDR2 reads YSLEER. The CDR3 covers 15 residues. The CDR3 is CASSLRASGYSEQYF. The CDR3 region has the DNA TGCGCCAGCAGCCTCCGGGCTAGCGGGTACTCCGAGCAGTACTTC.

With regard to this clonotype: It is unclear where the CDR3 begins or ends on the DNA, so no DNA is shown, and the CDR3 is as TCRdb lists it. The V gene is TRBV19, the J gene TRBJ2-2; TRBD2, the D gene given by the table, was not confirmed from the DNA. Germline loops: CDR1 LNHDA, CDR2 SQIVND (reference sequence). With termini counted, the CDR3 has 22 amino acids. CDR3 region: CASSINPPSALTFGAGTGELFF.

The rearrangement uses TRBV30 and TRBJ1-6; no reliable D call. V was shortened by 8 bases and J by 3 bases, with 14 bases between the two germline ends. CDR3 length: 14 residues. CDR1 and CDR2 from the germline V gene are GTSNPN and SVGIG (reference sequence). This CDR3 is CAVGSAGYNSPLHF. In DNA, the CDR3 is TGTGCCGTCGGCTCAGCAGGCTATAATTCACCCCTCCACTTT.

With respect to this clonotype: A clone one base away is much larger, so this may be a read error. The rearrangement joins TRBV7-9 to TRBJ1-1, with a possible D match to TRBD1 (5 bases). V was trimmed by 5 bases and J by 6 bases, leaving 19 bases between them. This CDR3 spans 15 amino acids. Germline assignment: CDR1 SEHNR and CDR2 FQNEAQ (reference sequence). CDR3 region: CASSPPQGAASEAFF. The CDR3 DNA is TGTGCCAGCAGCCCCCCGCAGGGAGCGGCCTCTGAAGCTTTCTTT.